The 22 T cell receptor beta chains listed next were all sequenced from one sample in a study of control samples from healthy donors and cancer patients. This table comes from immunoSEQ multiplex PCR, and its TCRdb copy is limited to in-frame clones, with some not included. The sample holds roughly 45,000 clones; 65% to 90% are singletons and the top ten take roughly 2.8%. The specimen sequenced was PBMCs. The receptors shown here come from a woman aged 45-59 years with lung cancer.

The rearrangement joins TRBV4-1 to TRBJ2-6; tentatively, D is TRBD1 (5 bases). Germline lookup yields CDR1 MGHRA and CDR2 YSYEKL. Trimming took off 0 bases at V and 1 base at J, with 10 bases between the two ends. The length of the CDR3 is 17 residues. The CDR3 DNA is TGCGCCAGCAGCCAAGATCCTCCAGGGTCTGGGGCCAACGTCCTGACTTTC. Its protein is CASSQDPPGSGANVLTF.

The V call is TRBV5-4, the J call TRBJ1-5; D might be TRBD1 (6 bases). The germline V and J ends were trimmed by 0 bases and 6 bases, with 10 bases remaining between them. This CDR3 has 14 amino acids. The germline V gene has CDR1 SGHNT and CDR2 YYREEE (reference sequence). CDR3 residues: CASSLAGAGQPQHF. CDR3 nucleotide sequence: TGTGCCAGCAGCTTGGCGGGGGCCGGTCAGCCCCAGCATTTT.

V usage is TRBV5-4 and J usage is TRBJ1-2, with a tentative D call TRBD1 (5 bases). CDR3 size: 15 residues. The V gene's germline CDR1 is SGHNT and CDR2 YYREEE (reference sequence). The V and J ends lost 0 bases and 3 bases respectively, with 12 bases between them. CDR3 protein: CASSLDRDLYYGYTF. CDR3 coding DNA: TGTGCCAGCAGCTTGGATAGGGACCTTTACTATGGCTACACCTTC.

This chain connects TRBV7-9 to TRBJ2-7; D unclear. Germline loops: CDR1 SEHNR, CDR2 FQNEAQ (reference sequence). Trimming cost V 4 bases and J 0 bases, with 7 bases left between them. CDR3 length equals 13 residues. The CDR3 protein is CASSSQSSYEQYF. For the CDR3, the DNA is TGTGCCAGCAGCTCCCAGAGCTCCTACGAGCAGTACTTC.

This chain joins TRBV28 and TRBJ1-1; D remains unclear. V lost 7 bases and J 2 bases, leaving 17 bases between the germline ends. Germline V gene data show CDR1 as MDHEN and CDR2 as SYDVKM. This CDR3 spans 15 amino acids. DNA for the CDR3: TGTGCCAGCACCGTTCGAGGGTCGGCCAACACTGAAGCTTTCTTT. As protein: CASTVRGSANTEAFF.

The rearrangement joins TRBV5-4 to TRBJ1-1; 7 positions agree with TRBD1. With V trimmed by 5 bases and J by 1 base, 8 bases remained unmatched. The CDR3 sequence is 15 residues long. The germline gives CDR1 SGHNT, CDR2 YYREEE (reference sequence). The CDR3 DNA reads TGTGCCAGCAGGGAGGGACAGACGGGGAACACTGAAGCTTTCTTT. It codes for CASREGQTGNTEAFF. Full variable domain (outside the CDR3, taken from reference TRBV5-4 and TRBJ1-1): ETGVTQSPTHLIKTRGQQVTLRCSSQSGHNTVSWYQQALGQGPQFIFQYYREEENGRGNFPPRFSGLQFPNYSSELNVNALELDDSALYLCASREGQTGNTEAFFGQGTRLTVV.

The chain carries TRBV9 and TRBJ1-1; 7 bases match TRBD1. Germline V lookup: CDR1 SGDLS, CDR2 YYNGEE. This CDR3 region has 13 residues. J gave up 6 bases and V 0 bases, and 2 bases lay outside the gene matches. CDR3 in amino acids: CASSVVQGAEAFF. The CDR3, as DNA: TGTGCCAGCAGCGTAGTTCAGGGGGCTGAAGCTTTCTTT.

J is TRBJ1-4 and V is TRBV5-1; 10 nucleotides match TRBD1. The CDR3 loop spans 16 amino acids. V shed 4 bases, J shed 0 bases, and the junction held 3 bases outside the gene matches. Germline values: CDR1 SGHRS, CDR2 YFSETQ. The DNA for the CDR3 is TGCGCCAGCAGCGCAGGACAGGGGGCAACTAATGAAAAACTGTTTTTT. It yields the protein CASSAGQGATNEKLFF.

This clone was detected once. This sequence joins TRBV27 and TRBJ2-2; 9 nucleotides align to TRBD2. Germline assignment: CDR1 MNHEY and CDR2 SMNVEV (reference sequence). Unmatched junction bases numbered 21, after V lost 5 bases and J lost 5 bases. CDR3 size: 20 residues. The CDR3 nucleotides are TGTGCCAGCAGTGACCGGACTAGCGAGACATTCTCGTTAACGACCGGGGAGCTGTTTTTT. This translates into CASSDRTSETFSLTTGELFF.

Only a few counts were recorded for this clone. The chain employs TRBV28 and TRBJ1-3; TRBD1 is a possible D gene (5 bases). In germline, CDR1 is MDHEN, CDR2 SYDVKM. Trimming removed 5 bases at V and 3 bases at J, with 14 bases between. This CDR3 contains 15 residues. The CDR3 region is CASSGPGPHGNTIYF. DNA of the CDR3: TGTGCCAGCAGTGGCCCGGGACCGCATGGAAACACCATATATTTT.

The J gene is TRBJ2-3, the V gene TRBV19; D is ambiguous. The V gene lost 3 bases and the J gene lost 5 bases, with 6 bases spanning the gap. This CDR3 has 12 residues. Germline CDR1 is LNHDA and CDR2 is SQIVND (reference sequence). The CDR3 sequence is CASSIGLDTQYF. The CDR3 bases are TGTGCCAGTAGTATCGGGTTAGATACGCAGTATTTT.

V usage is TRBV14 and J usage is TRBJ1-2; no clear D. The CDR3 extends over 14 amino acids. V lost 0 bases and J 5 bases, leaving 10 bases between the germline ends. Germline assignment: CDR1 SGHDN and CDR2 FVKESK. The CDR3 coding sequence is TGTGCCAGCAGCCAAGAATCTGGACGGTATGGCTACACCTTC. The encoded protein is CASSQESGRYGYTF. Drawing the rest from reference TRBV14 and TRBJ1-2, the complete variable domain is EAGVTQFPSHSVIEKGQTVTLRCDPISGHDNLYWYRRVMGKEIKFLLHFVKESKQDESGMPNNRFLAERTGGTYSTLKVQPAELEDSGVYFCASSQESGRYGYTFGSGTRLTVV.

The V call is TRBV6-2 or TRBV6-3, the J call TRBJ1-1; D is undetermined. With 5 bases removed from V and 4 bases from J, the gap between germline ends came to 8 bases. CDR1 is MNHEY, CDR2 SVGEGT, per germline. There are 12 residues in the CDR3. In DNA, the CDR3 is TGTGCCAGCAGTCGGCCCCTCACTGAAGCTTTCTTT. This codes for CASSRPLTEAFF.

A few counts support this clone. This chain links TRBV25-1 with TRBJ2-5; TRBD1 matches at 9 bases. V was clipped by 5 bases and J by 7 bases; unmatched bases: 5. There are 13 residues in the CDR3. Germline CDR1 is MGHDK and CDR2 is SYGVNS. The CDR3 DNA is TGTGCCAGCAGTACAGGGGGCTTGGGGACCCAGTACTTC. This translates into CASSTGGLGTQYF.

This sequence joins TRBV19 and TRBJ1-4; D uncertain. Trimming took 0 bases from V and 4 from J, leaving 9 bases between them. Germline CDR1 reads LNHDA; CDR2 reads SQIVND (reference sequence). The CDR3 consists of 15 residues. DNA of the CDR3: TGTGCCAGTAGTATAGAGGGCAGAAGTAATGAAAAACTGTTTTTT. Protein product: CASSIEGRSNEKLFF.

This chain uses TRBV18 with TRBJ2-3; D remains unclear. V shed 4 bases and J shed 1 base, with 9 bases lying between them. From germline, CDR1 is KGHSH and CDR2 LQKENI. There are 14 residues in the CDR3. The DNA of the CDR3 is TGTGCCAGCTCACTCGTAGACGGCACAGATACGCAGTATTTT. This encodes CASSLVDGTDTQYF.

The gene calls are TRBV10-3 and TRBJ1-3; D remains ambiguous. V was clipped by 4 bases and J by 1 base, with 2 bases between them. CDR3 size: 12 residues. In germline, CDR1 is ENHRY, CDR2 SYGVKD. The DNA for the CDR3 is TGTGCCATCAGTGTGTCTGGAAACACCATATATTTT. Its translation is CAISVSGNTIYF.

The chain has TRBV20-1 and TRBJ1-2, with D possibly being TRBD1 (6 bases). V lost 3 bases and J lost 6, with 11 bases in between. The germline gives CDR1 DFQATT, CDR2 SNEGSKA (reference sequence). CDR3 length: 12 amino acids. CDR3 amino acids: CSASPRGDGYTF. The CDR3 nucleotides are TGCAGTGCTAGTCCCAGGGGAGATGGCTACACCTTC.

This clone was detected once. This chain links TRBV28 with TRBJ1-2; D may be TRBD1 (5 bases). Germline V gene lookup returns CDR1 MDHEN and CDR2 SYDVKM. Trimming took 5 bases from V and 8 from J, leaving 9 bases between them. This CDR3 is built from 11 residues. CDR3 sequence: CASSRWGGYTF. The CDR3 DNA reads TGTGCCAGCAGTCGTTGGGGGGGCTACACCTTC.

This clone was counted a single time. The genes are TRBV5-1 and TRBJ1-1; D is undetermined. Looked up from germline, CDR1 is SGHRS and CDR2 is YFSETQ. With 1 base removed from V and 1 base from J, the gap between germline ends came to 8 bases. CDR3 length: 14 residues. The CDR3 nucleotides read TGCGCCAGCAGCTTGAATCCCGAGAACACTGAAGCTTTCTTT. This sequence encodes CASSLNPENTEAFF.

This chain joins TRBV5-6 and TRBJ2-6, with no clear D. This CDR3 region has 15 residues. The germline CDR1 and CDR2 sequences are SGHDT and YYEEEE. Trimming left V 6 bases short and J 2 bases short, with 12 bases between. CDR3 loop: CASTLSGPGANVLTF. The DNA for the CDR3 is TGTGCCAGCACTCTCTCAGGCCCTGGGGCCAACGTCCTGACTTTC.

V is TRBV7-9 and J is TRBJ1-2; D is unclear. The germline gives CDR1 SEHNR, CDR2 FQNEAQ (reference sequence). Trimming took 1 base from V and 0 from J, leaving 12 bases between them. The CDR3 has 16 residues. The CDR3, as DNA: TGTGCCAGCAGCTTAGGGAGGGCTGCCGCTAACTATGGCTACACCTTC. This translates into CASSLGRAAANYGYTF.